This passage covers 28 T cell receptor beta chains from one sample sequenced in a study of T cell responses to AZD1222 COVID-19 vaccine. The method was immunoSEQ multiplex PCR; TCRdb's version includes in-frame clones alone and lacks a portion of them. The table includes about 67,000 clones, about four fifths detected once. Sample: peripheral blood, taken 28 days after the second AZD1222 dose. The receptors originated from an adult who received the AZD1222 COVID-19 vaccine.

The chain has TRBV6-2 or TRBV6-3 and TRBJ2-1; D not certain. V lost 2 bases and J 4 bases, leaving 18 bases between the germline ends. CDR3 size: 17 residues. CDR1 and CDR2 from the germline V gene are MNHEY and SVGEGT. CDR3 bases: TGTGCCAGCAGTTACCACCGGGCCCAACGCAAATACAATGAGCAGTTCTTC. This codes for CASSYHRAQRKYNEQFF.

The chain recombines TRBV18 with TRBJ2-5, with 7 bases matching TRBD2. With 2 bases clipped from V and 7 bases from J, the junction kept 10 bases outside the gene matches. Germline lookup yields CDR1 KGHSH and CDR2 LQKENI. The CDR3 is made up of 15 amino acids. CDR3 DNA: TGTGCCAGCTCACCAGGAAGCGCGGGGGTTGGGACCCAGTACTTC. It translates to CASSPGSAGVGTQYF.

J is TRBJ2-5 and V is TRBV4-2; D remains ambiguous. CDR3 length equals 13 residues. Germline V gives CDR1 LGHNA, CDR2 YNFKEQ. V was shortened by 0 bases and J by 5 bases, with 7 bases between the two germline ends. The CDR3 loop is CASSQDPQETQYF. CDR3 in DNA: TGTGCCAGCAGCCAAGACCCCCAGGAGACCCAGTACTTC.

The chain carries TRBV2 and TRBJ2-1; TRBD2 matches 7 bases. CDR1 and CDR2 from the germline V gene are SNHLY and FYNNEI. This CDR3 has 14 amino acids. The J segment lost 9 bases and the V segment lost 2 bases, leaving 7 bases of the junction unmatched. This chain's CDR3 is CASSEPRTRAEQFF. The CDR3 region has the DNA TGTGCCAGCAGTGAACCTCGGACTAGGGCTGAGCAGTTCTTC.

V is TRBV5-1 and J is TRBJ1-5; D gene uncertain. The CDR3 consists of 14 residues. Germline loops: CDR1 SGHRS, CDR2 YFSETQ. V lost 0 bases and J 4 bases, leaving 8 bases between the germline ends. CDR3 sequence reads: CASSLGGENQPQHF. CDR3 nucleotide sequence: TGCGCCAGCAGCTTGGGTGGGGAAAATCAGCCCCAGCATTTT.

A single count supports this clone. The chain uses TRBV4-1 and TRBJ2-7; possible D gene TRBD2, 6 bases. The germline V and J ends were trimmed by 2 bases and 6 bases, with 23 bases remaining between them. Germline lookup yields CDR1 MGHRA and CDR2 YSYEKL. The CDR3 is 17 residues long. The CDR3, as DNA: TGCGCCAGCAGCCAAAAACAAAGGACCGCGGGGAGGTCCGAGCAGTACTTC. The encoded protein is CASSQKQRTAGRSEQYF.

The chain has TRBV6-5 and TRBJ2-3; D tentatively reads TRBD1 or TRBD2 (5 bases each). Per the germline V gene, CDR1 is MNHEY and CDR2 is SVGAGI. This CDR3 is 14 amino acids long. V lost 8 bases, J lost 4 bases, and 16 bases lay in between. CDR3 amino acids: CASVRDRRADTQYF. In DNA form, the CDR3 reads TGTGCCAGCGTGAGGGACCGCCGGGCAGATACGCAGTATTTT.

The chain links TRBV7-2 to TRBJ2-1; possibly TRBD2 for D (6 bases). The V and J ends lost 2 bases and 4 bases respectively, with 12 bases between them. Germline CDR1 and CDR2: SGHTA and FQGNSA. This CDR3 is built from 15 residues. CDR3 residues: CASSLMAGRYNEQFF. The CDR3 DNA is TGTGCCAGCAGCTTAATGGCGGGGAGATACAATGAGCAGTTCTTC.

The rearrangement joins TRBV10-1 to TRBJ1-1; possibly TRBD1 for D (5 bases). The CDR3 sequence is 13 residues long. Germline V gives CDR1 WNHNN, CDR2 SYGVQD (reference sequence). Trimming removed 2 bases at V and 8 bases at J, with 12 bases between. The CDR3 reads CASSEARVGEAFF. The CDR3 nucleotides read TGCGCCAGCAGTGAGGCCAGGGTAGGGGAAGCTTTCTTT.

This chain uses TRBV5-1 with TRBJ1-4; 8 positions match TRBD1. With 0 bases clipped from V and 3 bases from J, the junction kept 10 bases outside the gene matches. This CDR3 spans 18 amino acids. CDR1 SGHRS and CDR2 YFSETQ come from the germline V gene. This CDR3 reads CASSLATPGGMANEKLFF. CDR3 nucleotide sequence: TGCGCCAGCAGCTTGGCCACCCCAGGGGGCATGGCTAATGAAAAACTGTTTTTT.

The chain recombines TRBV3-1 (or the pseudogene TRBV3-2) with TRBJ2-2; D gene uncertain. Trimming removed 1 base at V and 6 bases at J, with 12 bases between. The CDR3 contains 15 residues. Looked up from germline, CDR1 is LGHDT and CDR2 is YNNKEL (reference sequence). The CDR3 reads CASSQVLSDAGELFF. CDR3 DNA sequence: TGTGCCAGCAGCCAAGTTCTATCGGATGCCGGGGAGCTGTTTTTT.

The V gene is TRBV5-1, the J gene TRBJ1-5, with D tentatively TRBD1 (5 bases). Trimming stripped 4 bases from V and 5 bases from J, with 13 bases between. Germline lookup yields CDR1 SGHRS and CDR2 YFSETQ. CDR3 length: 14 amino acids. CDR3 in amino acids: CASSPRDGHQPQHF. In nucleotides, the CDR3 is TGCGCCAGCAGCCCCCGGGACGGGCATCAGCCCCAGCATTTT.

J is TRBJ2-5 and V is TRBV6-2 or TRBV6-3, with 13 bases matching TRBD2. The J segment lost 2 bases and the V segment lost 4 bases, leaving 1 base of the junction unmatched. The CDR3 has 15 amino acids. Germline values: CDR1 MNHEY, CDR2 SVGEGT. Here the CDR3 DNA reads TGTGCCAGCAGTTTACTAGCGGGGGGGCAAGAGACCCAGTACTTC. The encoded protein is CASSLLAGGQETQYF.

The chain links TRBV6-5 to TRBJ1-5; 7 nucleotides align to TRBD1. Germline CDR1 reads MNHEY; CDR2 reads SVGAGI. Trimming cost V 8 bases and J 0 bases; bases outside gene matches: 4. The CDR3 is 14 amino acids. The CDR3 DNA sequence: TGTGCCAGCCCGACAGGGTATAGCAATCAGCCCCAGCATTTT. It encodes CASPTGYSNQPQHF.

The rearrangement uses TRBV15 and TRBJ2-5; possibly TRBD2 for D (5 bases). V shed 5 bases and J shed 3 bases, with 19 bases lying between them. This CDR3 region has 16 residues. Germline lookup yields CDR1 LNHNV and CDR2 YYDKDF (reference sequence). The CDR3 nucleotides are TGTGCCACCAGCCCCACTAAGGACTTCCCGGAAGAGACCCAGTACTTC. This sequence encodes CATSPTKDFPEETQYF.

The chain has TRBV2 and TRBJ1-1, with 7 bases aligning to TRBD1. The germline V gene has CDR1 SNHLY and CDR2 FYNNEI. The CDR3 extends over 16 amino acids. Trimming cost V 8 bases and J 1 base; bases outside gene matches: 13. The CDR3 DNA reads TGTGCCAGCGGAGGATCCGACAGGGCCCCGAACACTGAAGCTTTCTTT. Translated, it gives CASGGSDRAPNTEAFF.

This clone was observed a few times. The chain recombines TRBV11-2 with TRBJ2-5; D might be TRBD1 or TRBD2, each matching 5 bases. From germline, CDR1 is SGHAT and CDR2 FQNNGV. CDR3 length equals 15 residues. V was clipped by 1 base and J by 4 bases, with 13 bases between them. DNA of the CDR3: TGTGCCAGCAGCTTAGTTGGGGGACGGGTAGAGACCCAGTACTTC. This gives the protein CASSLVGGRVETQYF.

J is TRBJ1-5 and V is TRBV12-3 or TRBV12-4, with TRBD1 matching over 7 bases. The length of the CDR3 is 12 residues. After removal of 8 bases from V and 6 bases from J, the junction contained 4 bases not matched to a gene. The CDR3 region has the DNA TGTGCCAGCGGGCAGGGGGTTCAGCCCCAGCATTTT. Translating it yields CASGQGVQPQHF.

This chain joins TRBV4-1 and TRBJ1-4; 9 positions match TRBD1. The CDR3 is 14 residues long. The junction had 7 bases not matched to a gene; V was cut back by 4 bases and J by 10 bases. Per germline, CDR1 MGHRA and CDR2 YSYEKL. CDR3 in DNA: TGCGCCAGCAGCCTGGGACAGGGTTCGGGAAAACTGTTTTTT. Translating it yields CASSLGQGSGKLFF.

This clone turned up a few times. The chain couples TRBV5-5 to TRBJ2-1; the D gene could be TRBD1 or TRBD2 (6 bases each). This CDR3 has 15 residues. Trimming took off 6 bases at V and 8 bases at J, with 21 bases between the two ends. Germline CDR1 reads SGHKS; CDR2 reads YYEKEE (reference sequence). CDR3 loop: CASTTLGGPGDEQFF. CDR3 nucleotides: TGTGCCAGCACCACCCTGGGGGGCCCGGGGGATGAGCAGTTCTTC.

The V gene is TRBV3-1 (or the pseudogene TRBV3-2), the J gene TRBJ2-2; 12 nucleotides line up with TRBD2. V shed 5 bases, J shed 4 bases, and the junction held 11 bases outside the gene matches. This CDR3 has 18 residues. The germline V gene has CDR1 LGHDT and CDR2 YNNKEL (reference sequence). As DNA, the CDR3 is TGTGCCAGCAGCGCGGGACTAGCGGGCGCAGGGGGCACCGGGGAGCTGTTTTTT. This codes for CASSAGLAGAGGTGELFF.

The chain is built from TRBV14 and TRBJ1-2; D unclear. The V and J ends lost 0 bases and 3 bases respectively, with 5 bases between them. The CDR3 length is 13 residues. Germline V gene data show CDR1 as SGHDN and CDR2 as FVKESK. CDR3 DNA sequence: TGTGCCAGCAGCCAAGATGTTTACTATGGCTACACCTTC. Its protein is CASSQDVYYGYTF.

The V call is TRBV3-1 (or the pseudogene TRBV3-2), the J call TRBJ2-2; D ambiguous. V shed 3 bases and J shed 6 bases, with 11 bases lying between them. The germline CDR1 and CDR2 sequences are LGHDT and YNNKEL (reference sequence). This CDR3 has 14 amino acids. The CDR3 spells CASSQQRRSGELFF. CDR3 nucleotide sequence: TGTGCCAGCAGCCAGCAACGTCGGTCCGGGGAGCTGTTTTTT.

The V and J genes are TRBV12-3 or TRBV12-4 and TRBJ2-7, with unresolved D. V was cut by 2 bases and J by 4 bases, with 9 bases left in between. There are 13 residues in the CDR3. The CDR3 DNA reads TGTGCCAGCAGTTTACGTGCCGGGTACGAGCAGTACTTC. Translating it yields CASSLRAGYEQYF.

The chain combines TRBV5-4 with TRBJ2-3; 10 bases are a match to TRBD2. Germline trimming cut 3 bases from V and 6 bases from J; bases unmatched to any gene: 10. In germline, CDR1 is SGHNT, CDR2 YYREEE (reference sequence). This CDR3 has 16 residues. The chain's CDR3 is CASSYKAGGFSDTQYF. The CDR3 nucleotides read TGTGCCAGCAGCTATAAAGCGGGGGGGTTTTCGGATACGCAGTATTTT.

The chain employs TRBV2 and TRBJ1-3; a weak D match, TRBD1 (6 bases). Germline V gene lookup returns CDR1 SNHLY and CDR2 FYNNEI. The CDR3 loop spans 15 amino acids. Trimming cost V 4 bases and J 0 bases, with 10 bases left between them. DNA for the CDR3: TGTGCCAGCAGTGGACAGGCGTTCTCTGGAAACACCATATATTTT. Its translation: CASSGQAFSGNTIYF. The variable domain in full, completed from reference TRBV2 and TRBJ1-3, reads EPEVTQTPSHQVTQMGQEVILRCVPISNHLYFYWYRQILGQKVEFLVSFYNNEISEKSEIFDDQFSVERPDGSNFTLKIRSTKLEDSAMYFCASSGQAFSGNTIYFGEGSWLTVV.

The chain employs TRBV7-9 and TRBJ2-1; D unresolved. V dropped 8 bases and J dropped 0 bases, with 14 bases sitting between them. Germline CDR1 reads SEHNR; CDR2 reads FQNEAQ (reference sequence). The CDR3 covers 15 residues. The CDR3 protein is CASRTLNNSYNEQFF. CDR3 nucleotide sequence: TGTGCCAGCCGGACCTTAAACAACTCCTACAATGAGCAGTTCTTC. Full variable domain (remainder filled in from reference TRBV7-9 and TRBJ2-1): DTGVSQNPRHKITKRGQNVTFRCDPISEHNRLYWYRQTLGQGPEFLTYFQNEAQLEKSRLLSDRFSAERPKGSFSTLEIQRTEQGDSAMYLCASRTLNNSYNEQFFGPGTRLTVL.

V and J are TRBV6-5 and TRBJ2-2, with 9 bases that match TRBD1. With 10 bases clipped from V and 5 bases from J, the junction kept 8 bases outside the gene matches. Germline CDR1 reads MNHEY; CDR2 reads SVGAGI. The CDR3 loop spans 14 amino acids. The DNA for the CDR3 is TGTGCCACCGGAGGGGACAGGGTTACCGGGGAGCTGTTTTTT. The encoded protein is CATGGDRVTGELFF.